This T cell receptor (beta chain) emerged from a study of beta chain features in type 1 diabetes. Investigators reverse transcribed all isolated RNA, so they sequenced expressed TCRB transcripts. This table comes from immunoSEQ multiplex PCR, and its TCRdb copy is limited to in-frame clones, with some not included. Of about 620,000 clones in the sample, 15% to 19% are singletons; the top ten hold around 0.095%. The table lists this clone with a few counts. The CDR3 extends over 14 amino acids. Germline CDR1 SEHNR, CDR2 FQNEAQ (reference sequence). Trimming shortened V by 2 bases and J by 1 base, and 7 bases separated the two germline ends.

The J gene is TRBJ2-3, the V gene TRBV7-9; D remains unclear. The sequencing input was naive CD4+ T cells from blood. This sequence was found in a man between 18 and 29 years old in good health. The CDR3 is CASSLLIGTDTQYF. The CDR3 DNA follows: TGTGCCAGCAGCTTACTAATAGGCACAGATACGCAGTATTTT.